These T cell receptor beta chains were read from a single sample in a study of response to subunit inactivated influenza vaccine. Using its own MiXCR run on the RT-PCR reads, TCRdb lists one record per CDR3 protein. This sample has around 540,000 distinct CDR3 sequences, with about 10% found just once. The input for sequencing was PBMCs from blood, taken on the day of vaccination. Receptors originate from a man aged 45-60 years who received an inactivated influenza vaccine. The conserved cysteine and the conserved F or W are not part of the CDR3 here. Each record gives: J gene, V gene, D gene, CDR3 protein. D genes are given only for firm matches.

J gene: TRBJ2-3
V gene: TRBV7-3
D gene: NA
CDR3 protein: ASSAQGTDTQY

J gene: TRBJ1-1
V gene: TRBV5-1
D gene: NA
CDR3 protein: ASSPVGGTEAF

J gene: TRBJ2-1
V gene: TRBV18
D gene: TRBD1
CDR3 protein: ASSPGTGDIGEQF

J gene: TRBJ2-3
V gene: TRBV4-3
D gene: TRBD2
CDR3 protein: ASSLSSGRALGTQY

J gene: TRBJ2-3
V gene: TRBV28
D gene: NA
CDR3 protein: ASSSTGGGTQY

J gene: TRBJ2-3
V gene: TRBV12-3/TRBV12-4
D gene: TRBD1
CDR3 protein: ASSLVGGADTQY

J gene: TRBJ2-1
V gene: TRBV15
D gene: TRBD2
CDR3 protein: ATSRDQAGTLNEQF

J gene: TRBJ2-7
V gene: TRBV5-5
D gene: NA
CDR3 protein: ASSPDAGRSYEQY

J gene: TRBJ1-1
V gene: TRBV7-9
D gene: NA
CDR3 protein: ASSFSPRPGGAEAF

J gene: TRBJ2-7
V gene: TRBV12-3/TRBV12-4
D gene: TRBD1
CDR3 protein: ASSADYGTGVDEQY

J gene: TRBJ2-1
V gene: TRBV5-1
D gene: NA
CDR3 protein: ASSLEVVQVNNEQF

J gene: TRBJ1-6
V gene: TRBV10-3
D gene: NA
CDR3 protein: AISEGNNSPLH

J gene: TRBJ2-1
V gene: TRBV5-1
D gene: TRBD1
CDR3 protein: ASSVTGDRAEQF

J gene: TRBJ2-3
V gene: TRBV12-3/TRBV12-4
D gene: TRBD2
CDR3 protein: ASSDTGTSEY

J gene: TRBJ1-1
V gene: TRBV29-1
D gene: NA
CDR3 protein: SVENSAGVEAF

J gene: TRBJ1-6
V gene: TRBV6-1
D gene: NA
CDR3 protein: ASSRLQNSPLH

J gene: TRBJ2-7
V gene: TRBV6-5
D gene: NA
CDR3 protein: ASSYLGGTYEQY

J gene: TRBJ2-3
V gene: TRBV20-1
D gene: NA
CDR3 protein: SARHGLGDTQY

J gene: TRBJ2-7
V gene: TRBV12-3/TRBV12-4
D gene: TRBD1
CDR3 protein: ASSPRRDRALEQY

J gene: TRBJ2-5
V gene: TRBV7-2
D gene: TRBD2
CDR3 protein: ASSRLAGGPETQY

J gene: TRBJ2-2
V gene: TRBV10-2
D gene: NA
CDR3 protein: ATATGLDTGELF

J gene: TRBJ2-7
V gene: TRBV28
D gene: NA
CDR3 protein: ASSFRFDKGSYEQY

J gene: TRBJ2-7
V gene: TRBV3-1
D gene: NA
CDR3 protein: ASSQVSGEQY

J gene: TRBJ1-1
V gene: TRBV5-1
D gene: NA
CDR3 protein: ASSLARRENTEAF

J gene: TRBJ2-3
V gene: TRBV29-1
D gene: TRBD2
CDR3 protein: SVGGTSGRTDTQY

J gene: TRBJ2-7
V gene: TRBV11-2
D gene: NA
CDR3 protein: ASSLRDVGGGEQY

J gene: TRBJ1-6
V gene: TRBV7-8
D gene: NA
CDR3 protein: ASCLQQYNSPLH

J gene: TRBJ2-1
V gene: TRBV7-2
D gene: TRBD1
CDR3 protein: ASSSTGGQF

J gene: TRBJ2-5
V gene: TRBV7-2
D gene: NA
CDR3 protein: ASSPNWVTETQY

J gene: TRBJ1-1
V gene: TRBV7-9
D gene: NA
CDR3 protein: ASSLGSENTEAF

J gene: TRBJ2-1
V gene: TRBV12-3/TRBV12-4
D gene: NA
CDR3 protein: ASSLLGDHNEQF

J gene: TRBJ2-2
V gene: TRBV5-1
D gene: TRBD1
CDR3 protein: ASSPQQGAGGELF

J gene: TRBJ2-4
V gene: TRBV3-1
D gene: TRBD2
CDR3 protein: ASSQEAGTVKNIQY

J gene: TRBJ2-7
V gene: TRBV20-1
D gene: TRBD2
CDR3 protein: SARVGSGRGYEQY

J gene: TRBJ2-5
V gene: TRBV5-1
D gene: TRBD2
CDR3 protein: ASSAGTIQETQY

J gene: TRBJ2-3
V gene: TRBV6-2/TRBV6-3
D gene: NA
CDR3 protein: ASSLDSGFTDTQY

J gene: TRBJ1-5
V gene: TRBV28
D gene: NA
CDR3 protein: ASSPTDQWNQPQH

J gene: TRBJ1-2
V gene: TRBV5-1
D gene: NA
CDR3 protein: ASSLDTENYGYT

J gene: TRBJ2-7
V gene: TRBV5-6
D gene: NA
CDR3 protein: ASSLATDSYEQY

J gene: TRBJ2-4
V gene: TRBV27
D gene: NA
CDR3 protein: ANKNIQY

J gene: TRBJ2-7
V gene: TRBV20-1
D gene: TRBD2
CDR3 protein: SARDRLAGNYEQY

J gene: TRBJ1-5
V gene: TRBV28
D gene: NA
CDR3 protein: ASSLPGPLSNQPQH

J gene: TRBJ1-1
V gene: TRBV5-1
D gene: NA
CDR3 protein: ASSTTGSGTEAF

J gene: TRBJ2-1
V gene: TRBV7-2
D gene: TRBD2
CDR3 protein: ASSPTAGINEQF

J gene: TRBJ2-2
V gene: TRBV14
D gene: TRBD1
CDR3 protein: ASSQGSRGSGELF

J gene: TRBJ2-3
V gene: TRBV2
D gene: NA
CDR3 protein: ASIPGRDTDTQY

J gene: TRBJ1-6
V gene: TRBV4-3
D gene: NA
CDR3 protein: ASSQDPAGSNSPLH

J gene: TRBJ2-2
V gene: TRBV3-1
D gene: NA
CDR3 protein: ASSQELELYTGELF

J gene: TRBJ2-7
V gene: TRBV18
D gene: TRBD2
CDR3 protein: ASSPAGGAYEQY

J gene: TRBJ2-2
V gene: TRBV27
D gene: TRBD2
CDR3 protein: ASSHLAGGNTGELF

J gene: TRBJ2-3
V gene: TRBV12-5
D gene: NA
CDR3 protein: ASGLPGQDTQY

J gene: TRBJ2-7
V gene: TRBV20-1
D gene: TRBD2
CDR3 protein: SARDLQGGREQY

J gene: TRBJ1-6
V gene: TRBV7-2
D gene: NA
CDR3 protein: ASSLAWQSALH

J gene: TRBJ2-1
V gene: TRBV24-1
D gene: NA
CDR3 protein: ATSDPSGKGFDEQF

J gene: TRBJ2-7
V gene: TRBV3-1
D gene: TRBD2
CDR3 protein: ASSQVAGVYEQY

J gene: TRBJ2-1
V gene: TRBV4-3
D gene: TRBD2
CDR3 protein: ASSQDKRIAGDLYNEQF

J gene: TRBJ2-6
V gene: TRBV9
D gene: NA
CDR3 protein: ASSPKSGANVLT

J gene: TRBJ2-5
V gene: TRBV5-1
D gene: TRBD1
CDR3 protein: ASSGALGQPQETQY

J gene: TRBJ2-1
V gene: TRBV7-9
D gene: TRBD1
CDR3 protein: ASSPRDRLNEQF

J gene: TRBJ2-1
V gene: TRBV14
D gene: NA
CDR3 protein: ASRTQNRQF